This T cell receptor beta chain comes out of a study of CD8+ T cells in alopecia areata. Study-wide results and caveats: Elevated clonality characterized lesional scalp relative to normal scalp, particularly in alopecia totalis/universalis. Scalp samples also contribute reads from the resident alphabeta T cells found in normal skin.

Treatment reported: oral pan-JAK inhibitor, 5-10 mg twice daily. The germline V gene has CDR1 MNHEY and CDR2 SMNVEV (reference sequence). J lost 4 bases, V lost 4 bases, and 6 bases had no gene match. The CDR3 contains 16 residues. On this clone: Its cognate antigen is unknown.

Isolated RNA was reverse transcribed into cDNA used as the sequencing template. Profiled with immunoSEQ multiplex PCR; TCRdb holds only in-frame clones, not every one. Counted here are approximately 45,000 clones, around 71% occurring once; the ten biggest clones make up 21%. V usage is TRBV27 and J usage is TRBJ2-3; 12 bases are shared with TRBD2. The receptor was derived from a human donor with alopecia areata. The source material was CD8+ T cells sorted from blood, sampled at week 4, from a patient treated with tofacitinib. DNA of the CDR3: TGTGCCAGCAGTTCCGTGACTAGCGGGGGTGCAGATACGCAGTATTTT. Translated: CASSSVTSGGADTQYF.